The entry below describes one TCR beta chain. Its antigen is unknown. The data were taken from a study of shared clonotypes between healthy human individuals. Study-wide results and caveats: Represented diversity (both genetic and exposure-history) was limited by the small number of donors. What naive subsets generally showed was a larger estimated richness than memory subsets showed.

CD45RO-negative cells were positively selected for CCR7, leaving out terminally differentiated effector memory CD45RA+ cells. V lost 1 base to trimming and J lost 7 bases, with 17 bases between them. The germline V gene encodes CDR1 SGHTA and CDR2 FQGNSA. The CDR3 length is 16 residues. Each sorted subset replicate got 200 ng genomic DNA, 25,000 to 35,000 genomes. Sequencing was performed with immunoSEQ multiplex PCR; in TCRdb, only in-frame clones are kept and a portion is missing. The sample contains hundreds of thousands of clones, 90% to 97% of which appear only once. This TCR was sampled from a man aged 25 to 45 in good health. Sequencing was done on a sample of naive CD8+ T cells sorted from blood. This chain uses TRBV7-2 with TRBJ2-1; either TRBD1 or TRBD2 may fit D (5 bases each). DNA for the CDR3: TGTGCCAGCAGCTTAGTAATGGGGGTGAAGATGAATGAGCAGTTCTTC. Translating it yields CASSLVMGVKMNEQFF.